The 25 T cell receptor beta chains below all came from one sample that was sequenced in a study of breast tumors, draining lymph nodes, adjacent tissues. Axillary draining lymph nodes of breast cancer patients supplied the node samples. TCRdb ran MiXCR on the multiplex PCR reads and lists one entry per CDR3 protein. The sample records 150,000 or so distinct CDR3 sequences, approximately 30% being singletons. The sample consisted of axillary lymph node tissue. The source is a female donor with breast cancer. Some clones in this sample may be carry-over from other donors' samples.

Comment on this clonotype: This may be a read error: a much more frequent sequence differs by one nucleotide. This likely comes from a read error, as the CDR3 has no conserved phenylalanine or tryptophan at its end. This sequence joins TRBV12-3 or TRBV12-4 and TRBJ2-7; D is perhaps TRBD1 (6 bases). This CDR3 is 13 amino acids long. Trimming left V 3 bases short and J 3 bases short, with 9 bases between. CDR3 sequence reads: CASSLQQGYEQYL. The DNA for the CDR3 is TGTGCCAGCAGTTTGCAACAGGGCTACGAGCAGTACCTC.

This chain joins TRBV24-1 and TRBJ2-3; maybe TRBD1 (5 bases). In germline, CDR1 is KGHDR, CDR2 SFDVKD. The CDR3 consists of 16 residues. The germline V and J ends were trimmed by 3 bases and 4 bases, with 16 bases remaining between them. In DNA, the CDR3 is TGTGCCACCAGTGATCCAGGGTCCAGAGACGCAGATACGCAGTATTTT. Its translation is CATSDPGSRDADTQYF.

The rearrangement links TRBV10-1 to TRBJ1-1; a weak D match, TRBD1 (5 bases). The CDR3 runs 13 residues. Between the trimmed V and J ends, which lost 6 bases and 4 bases, there was a span of 12 bases. Germline CDR1 WNHNN, CDR2 SYGVQD (reference sequence). CDR3 sequence: CASRGLPGTEAFF. The DNA of the CDR3 is TGCGCCAGCAGGGGACTGCCGGGCACTGAAGCTTTCTTT.

About this clonotype itself: Given a much more abundant clone one base away, this may be a read error. It is likely a read error, because the conserved phenylalanine at the end of the CDR3 is missing. Because the CDR3's place on the DNA is in doubt, the DNA is left out and the CDR3 is given as listed by TCRdb. The genes are TRBV3-1 and TRBJ2-7. The germline gives CDR1 LGHDT, CDR2 YNNKEL (reference sequence). Counting both end residues, the CDR3 totals 12 amino acids. CDR3 amino acids: CASSQVGVRFNL.

V is TRBV7-2 and J is TRBJ2-6, with D possibly being TRBD2 (5 bases). CDR1 is SGHTA, CDR2 FQGNSA, per germline. The CDR3 covers 15 residues. The germline V and J ends were trimmed by 1 base and 4 bases, with 8 bases remaining between them. CDR3 nucleotides: TGTGCCAGCAGCTTAGAGGCTAGCGGGGCCAACGTCCTGACTTTC. Translated, it gives CASSLEASGANVLTF.

This clonotype was seen just once. The chain combines TRBV5-1 with TRBJ2-6; D ambiguous. This CDR3 is 18 amino acids long. V shed 5 bases and J shed 2 bases, with 20 bases lying between them. Germline V gives CDR1 SGHRS, CDR2 YFSETQ. The CDR3 protein is CASRPVDGVRPGANVLTF. Here the CDR3 DNA reads TGCGCCAGCAGACCAGTAGATGGGGTGAGGCCTGGGGCCAACGTCCTGACTTTC.

As to this clonotype: The DNA is omitted, as the CDR3 cannot be located on it reliably, and the CDR3 follows TCRdb's listing. The chain carries TRBV24-1 and TRBJ1-4. The V gene's germline CDR1 is KGHDR and CDR2 SFDVKD. Both ends counted, the CDR3 spans 16 residues. CDR3 loop: CATSDPQPQLMKNCFF.

This clonotype was recorded at least ten times. This chain joins TRBV13 and TRBJ2-3; 7 bases match TRBD2. Germline V gene lookup returns CDR1 PRHDT and CDR2 FYEKMQ (reference sequence). The trim removed 5 bases at V and 14 bases at J, leaving 13 bases unmatched. This CDR3 contains 13 residues. CDR3 DNA: TGTGCCAGCAGCAGCTCCGGGACTACCTTTAGGTATTTT. This sequence encodes CASSSSGTTFRYF. The whole variable domain, filled in from reference TRBV13 and TRBJ2-3, reads AAGVIQSPRHLIKEKRETATLKCYPIPRHDTVYWYQQGPGQDPQFLISFYEKMQSDKGSIPDRFSAQQFSDYHSELNMSSLELGDSALYFCASSSSGTTFRYFGPGTRLTVL.

This clonotype was found many times. The rearrangement uses TRBV5-5 and TRBJ2-1; 9 nucleotides match TRBD1. The CDR3 consists of 15 residues. V shed 4 bases, J shed 2 bases, and the junction held 4 bases outside the gene matches. Per germline, CDR1 SGHKS and CDR2 YYEKEE (reference sequence). The CDR3 reads CASSRGQGTYNEQFF. The DNA for the CDR3 is TGTGCCAGCAGCCGAGGACAGGGGACCTACAATGAGCAGTTCTTC.

At least ten counts were recorded for this clonotype. The junction does not match germline at one end; this may be a read error. The chain carries TRBV6-1 and TRBJ1-5; 8 bases are a match to TRBD1. This CDR3 has 17 residues. CDR1 and CDR2 from the germline V gene are MNHNS and SASEGT. CDR3 sequence reads: CASSQANWDRPYQPQHF. The CDR3 DNA is TGTGCCAGCAGTCAAGCGAACTGGGACAGGCCGTATCAGCCCCAGCATTTT.

This chain joins TRBV12-3 or TRBV12-4 and TRBJ1-2; D gene uncertain. The CDR3 has 14 amino acids. Trimming cost V 2 bases and J 7 bases, with 14 bases left between them. CDR3 sequence reads: CASSLQVRSGGYTF. CDR3 nucleotides: TGTGCCAGCAGTTTACAAGTGCGGTCGGGTGGCTACACCTTC.

The chain is built from TRBV20-1 and TRBJ2-2; D not certain. V lost 4 bases and J 6 bases, leaving 0 bases between the germline ends. The CDR3 sequence is 9 residues long. From germline, CDR1 is DFQATT and CDR2 SNEGSKA (reference sequence). For the CDR3, the DNA is TGCAGTGCTACCGGGGAGCTGTTTTTT. The encoded protein is CSATGELFF.

This clonotype was found many times. The rearrangement joins TRBV5-1 to TRBJ1-5; D may be TRBD1 (5 bases). The V end lost 3 bases, the J end lost 5 bases, and 15 bases lay between the germline ends. CDR1 and CDR2 from the germline V gene are SGHRS and YFSETQ. This CDR3 comprises 15 residues. The CDR3 nucleotides are TGCGCCAGCAGCTGGAATCCAGGGACCTATCAGCCCCAGCATTTT. This sequence encodes CASSWNPGTYQPQHF.

This clonotype has a count of ten or more. This chain joins TRBV6-1 and TRBJ1-5, with D uncertain. V was trimmed by 1 base and J by 4 bases, leaving 14 bases between them. CDR1 is MNHNS and CDR2 is SASEGT in the germline V gene. The CDR3 is 16 residues long. The CDR3 nucleotides are TGTGCCAGCAGTGAAGGATCCTGGACGGATAATCAGCCCCAGCATTTT. This sequence encodes CASSEGSWTDNQPQHF.

On this clonotype: A much more abundant neighbour one base away suggests this may be a read error. The V gene is TRBV20-1, the J gene TRBJ2-1; 8 nucleotides align to TRBD1. The V gene's germline CDR1 is DFQATT and CDR2 SNEGSKA (reference sequence). The CDR3 has 13 residues. Unmatched junction bases numbered 11, after V lost 4 bases and J lost 12 bases. Here the CDR3 reads CSAMDRVNYAQFF. CDR3 nucleotide sequence: TGCAGTGCTATGGACAGGGTTAATTATGCGCAGTTCTTC.

This clonotype was detected ten times or more. The rearrangement links TRBV7-9 to TRBJ2-1, with TRBD2 as a possible D gene (6 bases). The CDR3 runs 17 residues. V was cut by 8 bases and J by 3 bases, with 23 bases left in between. In germline, CDR1 is SEHNR, CDR2 FQNEAQ (reference sequence). The CDR3 is CASRTEGSGKHYNEQFF. The DNA for the CDR3 is TGTGCCAGCCGGACCGAGGGTAGCGGTAAACACTACAATGAGCAGTTCTTC.

The table lists this clonotype with many counts. The chain employs TRBV27 and TRBJ1-2; D is perhaps TRBD1 (5 bases). The CDR3 spans 14 residues. CDR1 is MNHEY and CDR2 is SMNVEV in the germline V gene (reference sequence). The V end was cut by 6 bases, the J end by 0 bases, with 11 bases between. CDR3 loop: CASRKGRTNYGYTF. CDR3 DNA: TGTGCCAGCAGAAAGGGACGAACTAACTATGGCTACACCTTC.

This clonotype appeared many times. The chain has TRBV12-3 or TRBV12-4 and TRBJ2-5; 9 nucleotides match TRBD1. The CDR3 is 14 residues long. Unmatched junction bases numbered 2, after V lost 4 bases and J lost 2 bases. CDR3 sequence (DNA): TGTGCCAGCAGTTGGGACAGGGAGCAAGAGACCCAGTACTTC. Translated: CASSWDREQETQYF.

As concerns this clonotype: This clone may be a read error of a much larger clone one base away. The gene calls are TRBV20-1 and TRBJ2-7, with a tentative D call TRBD2 (6 bases). Trimming stripped 1 base from V and 7 bases from J, with 20 bases between. The CDR3 runs 15 residues. CDR1 is DFQATT, CDR2 SNEGSKA, per germline (reference sequence). The CDR3 protein is CSARAGAGGSREQYF. As DNA, the CDR3 is TGCAGTGCTAGAGCTGGGGCTGGGGGGTCTCGAGAGCAGTACTTC.

This clonotype was recorded at least ten times. The V and J genes are TRBV10-2 and TRBJ2-1; 15 nucleotides line up with TRBD2. Germline V gene data show CDR1 as WSHSY and CDR2 as SAAADI. The CDR3 runs to 18 residues. Trimming at V came to 6 bases and at J to 3 bases, leaving 9 bases not matched to a gene. For the CDR3, the DNA is TGCGCCAGCAGAGCGTCCTGGACTAGCGGGGGGGACTACAATGAGCAGTTCTTC. Protein sequence: CASRASWTSGGDYNEQFF.

This clonotype was detected ten times or more. The genes are TRBV12-3 or TRBV12-4 and TRBJ2-7, with TRBD2 matching 8 bases. With 3 bases clipped from V and 6 bases from J, the junction kept 19 bases outside the gene matches. The CDR3 extends over 18 amino acids. CDR3 DNA: TGTGCCAGCAGTTTGGGGGCTGGGAGGGGCGGGGGGCCTTCCGAGCAGTACTTC. This gives the protein CASSLGAGRGGGPSEQYF.

In its sample, this clonotype was seen many times. This chain uses TRBV5-8 with TRBJ2-3; D is undetermined. Trimming pared 2 bases from V and 0 bases from J, leaving 10 bases between. The CDR3 loop spans 15 amino acids. Germline V gene lookup returns CDR1 SGHTS and CDR2 YDEGEE. CDR3 DNA sequence: TGTGCCAGCAGCTTTGAGGTCCCTAGCACAGATACGCAGTATTTT. Amino acids: CASSFEVPSTDTQYF. Full variable domain (outside the CDR3, taken from reference TRBV5-8 and TRBJ2-3): EAGVTQSPTHLIKTRGQQATLRCSPISGHTSVYWYQQALGLGLQFLLWYDEGEERNRGNFPPRFSGRQFPNYSSELNVNALELEDSALYLCASSFEVPSTDTQYFGPGTRLTVL.

Written as DNA, the CDR3 is TGTGCCAGCAGCCCACGGGACAGGGTGCAGTACTTC. Translation: CASSPRDRVQYF. This chain links TRBV7-8 with TRBJ2-7, with 9 bases fitting TRBD1. The CDR3 length is 12 residues. Trimming removed 5 bases from V and 9 bases from J; junction bases left unmatched: 5. Germline V lookup: CDR1 SGHVS, CDR2 FQNEAQ. Full variable domain (remainder filled in from reference TRBV7-8 and TRBJ2-7): GAGVSQSPRYKVAKRGQDVALRCDPISGHVSLFWYQQALGQGPEFLTYFQNEAQLDKSGLPSDRFFAERPEGSVSTLKIQRTQQEDSAVYLCASSPRDRVQYFGPGTRLTVT.

This clonotype appeared many times. V gene TRBV9 combines with J gene TRBJ2-3; TRBD2 is a possible D gene (6 bases). The V end lost 3 bases, the J end lost 1 base, and 15 bases lay between the germline ends. The CDR3 has 16 residues. The germline V gene encodes CDR1 SGDLS and CDR2 YYNGEE. The CDR3 region is CASSESTGEGTDTQYF. Here the CDR3 DNA reads TGTGCCAGCAGCGAGTCCACGGGGGAAGGCACAGATACGCAGTATTTT.

Worth noting for this clonotype: Germline is not matched at one junction end, which may reflect a read error. The rearrangement links TRBV2 to TRBJ1-2; no firm D call. The CDR3 consists of 13 residues. Germline loops: CDR1 SNHLY, CDR2 FYNNEI. CDR3 residues: CASRSGSAYGYTF. The CDR3 nucleotides read TGTGCTAGCAGGTCGGGCTCGGCCTATGGCTACACCTTC.